These 27 T cell receptor beta chains came from one sample sequenced in a study of tissue T cells after allogeneic stem cell transplantation (dated by TCRdb to between 2021 and 2024). Library preparation used the immunoSEQ multiplex PCR assay. Imported from immuneACCESS, the table was reduced by TCRdb to in-frame sequences with V and J called. These copies leave out some clones; in studies compared against another copy, an unresolved V gene accounts for under half, and the cause of the remainder is not known. The sample table holds 15,000 to 20,000 clones, of which roughly three quarters were seen once. The ten largest clones add up to almost 0.95% of the sample. Sequenced material: spleen. The receptors shown here come from a female BALB/c mouse in good health. The MHC haplotype of this strain is H2-d.

As for this clone: The gene names given are mouse names. Read data end 1 residue before the CDR3 end; the end is taken from the germline J gene. The chain links TRBV4 to TRBJ2-1; 10 nucleotides match TRBD2. The CDR3 covers 14 residues. The ends lost 5 bases at V and 3 bases at J; junction bases unmatched: 1. Looked up from germline, CDR1 is LGHDT and CDR2 is YNNKQL (reference sequence). This chain's CDR3 is CASSRTGGYAEQFF. CDR3 DNA (partial): TGTGCCAGCAGCCGGACTGGGGGCTATGCTGAGCAGTTC. The full variable domain, in which reference TRBV4 and TRBJ2-1 provide the parts outside the CDR3, is ETAVFQTPNYHVTQVGNEVSFNCKQTLGHDTMYWYKQDSKKLLKIMFSYNNKQLIVNETVPRRFSPQSSDKAHLNLRIKSVEPEDSAVYLCASSRTGGYAEQFFGPGTRLTVL.

This clone was counted only a few times. These gene names are mouse names. Coverage ceases 1 residue before the CDR3 finishes, and the germline J gene fills in the end. The chain couples TRBV1 to TRBJ1-5, with TRBD1 matching 8 bases. The V segment lost 3 bases and the J segment 3 bases; nucleotides outside the gene matches: 4. The CDR3 spans 15 residues. Germline CDR1 and CDR2: NSQYPW and LRSPGD (reference sequence). CDR3 DNA (partial): TGCACCTGCAGTGCGACTCAGGGGGCCAACCAGGCTCCGCTT. Its translation: CTCSATQGANQAPL. In full, the CDR3 is CTCSATQGANQAPLF.

With regard to this clone: The genes are named according to mouse. The DNA ends 1 residue before the CDR3 does, and the rest of the CDR3 is filled in from the germline J gene. J is TRBJ1-1 and V is TRBV13-1, with D perhaps matching TRBD1 (5 bases). Trimming stripped 3 bases from V and 1 base from J, with 10 bases between. In germline, CDR1 is NSHNY, CDR2 SYGAGN. This CDR3 has 14 amino acids. CDR3 region: CASSGGPRNTEVFF. The sequenced part of the CDR3 DNA is TGTGCCAGCAGTGGGGGACCCCGGAACACAGAAGTCTTC.

As regards this clone: Gene and germline names: mouse. The read ends 1 residue before the CDR3 terminus; that terminus is restored from the germline J gene. The chain recombines TRBV19 with TRBJ1-1; D gene unclear. Germline CDR1 FNHDT, CDR2 SITEND (reference sequence). The length of the CDR3 is 11 residues. V gave up 4 bases and J gave up 1 base, with 2 bases separating them. Partial CDR3 DNA: TGTGCCAGCAGTCAAAACACAGAAGTCTTC. Translating gives CASSQNTEVF. The complete CDR3 protein is CASSQNTEVFF. Supplemented by reference TRBV19 and TRBJ1-1, the full variable domain reads GGIITQTPKFLIGQEGQKLTLKCQQNFNHDTMYWYRQDSGKGLRLIYYSITENDLQKGDLSEGYDASREKKSSFSLTVTSAQKNEMAVFLCASSQNTEVFFGKGTRLTVV.

Note on this clone: The germline and genes are mouse ones. The CDR3 end is not reached by the read, which stops 1 residue before it; the germline J gene fills it in. The V gene is TRBV29, the J gene TRBJ2-5, with D perhaps matching TRBD1 (6 bases). This CDR3 contains 12 residues. V gave up 5 bases and J gave up 6 bases, with 9 bases separating them. Germline loops: CDR1 MSHET, CDR2 SYDVDS. This CDR3 reads CASSQGRDTQYF. The sequenced part of the CDR3 DNA is TGTGCTAGCAGTCAGGGGCGGGACACCCAGTAC.

Remarks on this clone: Germline and genes: mouse. The read falls 1 residue short of the CDR3 end, and the missing part is taken from the germline J gene. This rearrangement joins TRBV2 to TRBJ1-1; D call uncertain. The germline V and J ends were trimmed by 3 bases and 1 base, with 6 bases remaining between them. The germline V gene has CDR1 LGHNA and CDR2 YSYQKL. This CDR3 comprises 13 residues. CDR3 DNA (partial): TGTGCCAGCAGCCATAACAGGAACACAGAAGTCTTC. It specifies CASSHNRNTEVF. The whole CDR3 protein reads CASSHNRNTEVFF.

A remark on this clone: Gene and germline names: mouse. Read sequence stops 1 residue before the CDR3 end, and the germline J gene provides the missing end. The chain employs TRBV2 and TRBJ1-1, with 7 bases identical to TRBD1. The V and J ends lost 0 bases and 1 base, in that order; junction bases with no gene match: 2. Looked up from germline, CDR1 is LGHNA and CDR2 is YSYQKL. The CDR3 has 15 residues. The CDR3: CASSQDDRANTEVFF. The CDR3 DNA, read in part, is TGTGCCAGCAGCCAAGACGACAGGGCGAACACAGAAGTCTTC.

With regard to this clone: Gene names denote mouse genes. From the germline J gene comes the end of the CDR3, since the read stops 1 residue before it. This chain uses TRBV31 with TRBJ2-3; no firm D call. The V and J ends lost 0 bases and 0 bases respectively, with 7 bases between them. This CDR3 is built from 14 residues. Germline CDR1 GKSSPN, CDR2 SITVG. The CDR3 DNA, read in part, is TGTGCCTGGAGTCTAGGGTCTAGTGCAGAAACGCTGTAT. This gives the protein CAWSLGSSAETLY. The whole CDR3 sequence reads CAWSLGSSAETLYF.

Concerning this clone: Each gene name is a mouse one. The read terminates 1 residue before the CDR3 end, so the remaining end is supplied by the germline J gene. The chain carries TRBV19 and TRBJ1-2; possibly TRBD1 for D (6 bases). The V end was cut by 4 bases, the J end by 0 bases, with 10 bases between. Germline V gives CDR1 FNHDT, CDR2 SITEND (reference sequence). CDR3 size: 14 residues. The sequenced CDR3 bases are TGTGCCAGCAGTCGGGACAATGCAAACTCCGACTACACC. As protein: CASSRDNANSDYT. The entire CDR3 is CASSRDNANSDYTF.

This clone was found a few times. Gene labels here are mouse ones. The read ends 1 residue shy of where the CDR3 ends; the end is completed using the germline J gene. V gene TRBV4 combines with J gene TRBJ2-7; TRBD1 matches 12 bases. The germline V gene has CDR1 LGHDT and CDR2 YNNKQL (reference sequence). This CDR3 is 14 amino acids long. The J segment lost 7 bases and the V segment lost 3 bases, leaving 4 bases of the junction unmatched. The CDR3 loop is CASSYRDRGREQYF. Incomplete CDR3 DNA: TGTGCCAGCAGCTACCGGGACAGGGGGCGAGAACAGTAC.

Turning to this clone: The genes and germline here are from mouse. The CDR3 goes on 1 residue after the read ends, and that part is filled in from the germline J gene. V and J are TRBV14 and TRBJ2-5; D is undetermined. V shed 0 bases and J shed 0 bases, with 8 bases lying between them. Germline values: CDR1 SGHDT, CDR2 FRDEAV. There are 15 residues in the CDR3. CDR3 DNA (partial): TGTGCCAGCAGTTTCTCCACATTTAACCAAGACACCCAGTAC. Protein sequence: CASSFSTFNQDTQY. Given in full, the CDR3 is CASSFSTFNQDTQYF.

Details on this clone: Gene names and germline refer to mouse. The DNA ends 1 residue before the CDR3 does, and the rest of the CDR3 is filled in from the germline J gene. V is TRBV13-2 and J is TRBJ2-2; D gene unclear. The CDR3 is 11 residues long. Germline V gene sequence: CDR1 NNHNN, CDR2 SYGAGS (reference sequence). V lost 4 bases, J lost 3 bases, and 1 base lay in between. The CDR3 is CASGYTGQLYF. The part of the CDR3 DNA that was read is TGTGCCAGCGGTTACACCGGGCAGCTCTAC.

In the case of this clone: Gene and germline names: mouse. Coverage ceases 1 residue before the CDR3 finishes, and the germline J gene fills in the end. The chain employs TRBV5 and TRBJ2-4; a possible D gene is TRBD1 (5 bases). Germline V gene sequence: CDR1 LGHNA, CDR2 YNLKQL (reference sequence). The CDR3 has 15 residues. Between the trimmed V and J ends, which lost 1 base and 0 bases, there was a span of 8 bases. The CDR3 sequence is CASSQGTTSQNTLYF. The CDR3 bases that were read are TGTGCCAGCAGCCAAGGGACAACTAGTCAAAACACCTTGTAC.

Note on this clone: Gene names denote mouse genes. The read terminates 1 residue before the CDR3 end, so the remaining end is supplied by the germline J gene. The chain has TRBV5 and TRBJ2-3; no definite D call. Looked up from germline, CDR1 is LGHNA and CDR2 is YNLKQL (reference sequence). V lost 0 bases and J lost 0, with 10 bases in between. CDR3 length: 16 amino acids. CDR3 sequence: CASSQDTVDSAETLYF. The CDR3 bases that were read are TGTGCCAGCAGCCAAGATACGGTCGATAGTGCAGAAACGCTGTAT.

As regards this clone: Gene and germline names: mouse. The read halts 1 residue ahead of the CDR3 end, with the missing end drawn from the germline J gene. The chain joins TRBV13-2 to TRBJ2-5; no firm D call. V shed 5 bases and J shed 4 bases, with 2 bases lying between them. This CDR3 is 10 amino acids long. Germline assignment: CDR1 NNHNN and CDR2 SYGAGS (reference sequence). The CDR3 sequence is CASGKDTQYF. The sequenced CDR3 bases are TGTGCCAGCGGGAAAGACACCCAGTAC.

A remark on this clone: Gene names follow the mouse nomenclature. The sequence runs out 1 residue before the end of the CDR3; the remainder is reconstructed from the germline J gene. The chain joins TRBV20 to TRBJ1-4, with 11 bases that match TRBD1. CDR3 size: 14 residues. V gave up 3 bases and J gave up 5 bases; unmatched junction bases: 2. CDR1 and CDR2 from the germline V gene are GFQATS and STVNSAI. Incomplete CDR3 DNA: TGTGGTGCTAGCCGGGACAGGGGGAACGAAAGATTATTT. Protein sequence: CGASRDRGNERLF. The whole CDR3 protein is CGASRDRGNERLFF. Combining the CDR3 with reference TRBV20 and TRBJ1-4 gives the whole variable domain GALVYQYPRRTICKSGTSMRMECQAVGFQATSVAWYRQSPQKTFELIALSTVNSAIKYEQNFTQEKFPISHPNLSFSSMTVLNAYLEDRGLYLCGASRDRGNERLFFGHGTKLSVL.

Notes on this clone: Gene labels here are mouse ones. The read halts 1 residue ahead of the CDR3 end, with the missing end drawn from the germline J gene. The chain joins TRBV2 to TRBJ2-1; D gene uncertain. Trimming pared 1 base from V and 2 bases from J, leaving 6 bases between. Germline loops: CDR1 LGHNA, CDR2 YSYQKL. This CDR3 contains 14 residues. The covered CDR3 bases are TGTGCCAGCAGCCAAGCAGGCCACTATGCTGAGCAGTTC. It codes for CASSQAGHYAEQF. The whole CDR3 protein reads CASSQAGHYAEQFF.

Remarks on this clone: The genes and germline here are from mouse. The CDR3 is cut off 1 residue early in the read; its end comes from the germline J gene. The chain employs TRBV5 and TRBJ1-4; 12 bases agree with TRBD1. Germline CDR1 LGHNA, CDR2 YNLKQL (reference sequence). V was clipped by 0 bases and J by 0 bases; unmatched bases: 5. The CDR3 spans 19 residues. The CDR3 is CASSQEGQGAGISNERLFF. Partial CDR3 DNA: TGTGCCAGCAGCCAAGAGGGACAGGGGGCGGGAATTTCCAACGAAAGATTATTT.

This clone has just one count. Genes and germline are mouse. The sequence runs out 1 residue before the end of the CDR3; the remainder is reconstructed from the germline J gene. The V and J genes are TRBV13-3 and TRBJ2-4; D is uncertain. The CDR3 covers 12 residues. The V end lost 4 bases, the J end lost 8 bases, and 11 bases lay between the germline ends. Germline V gene sequence: CDR1 NNHDY, CDR2 SYVADS. Partial CDR3 DNA: TGTGCCAGCAGTAGGAGGGAGACCACCTTGTAC. This encodes CASSRRETTLY. The full-length CDR3 reads as CASSRRETTLYF.

Remarks on this clone: Gene names denote mouse genes. The CDR3 extends 1 residue past the end of the read, so its final part is completed from the germline J gene. The chain joins TRBV13-2 to TRBJ2-7; D may be TRBD1 (5 bases). Per the germline V gene, CDR1 is NNHNN and CDR2 is SYGAGS (reference sequence). V was shortened by 2 bases and J by 5 bases, with 5 bases between the two germline ends. This CDR3 is built from 11 residues. CDR3 in amino acids: CASGDRDEQYF. CDR3 DNA (partial): TGTGCCAGCGGTGACAGGGATGAACAGTAC.

As concerns this clone: Gene names and germline refer to mouse. The observed sequence ends 1 residue before the CDR3 terminus, with the missing tail filled in from the germline J gene. V and J are TRBV20 and TRBJ1-4; D possibly corresponds to TRBD1 (6 bases). Germline V gene sequence: CDR1 GFQATS, CDR2 STVNSAI. Trimming shortened V by 3 bases and J by 0 bases, and 17 bases separated the two germline ends. The CDR3 loop spans 17 amino acids. CDR3 residues: CGASPSSDRISNERLFF. The CDR3 bases that were read are TGTGGTGCTAGTCCCTCCTCTGACAGGATTTCCAACGAAAGATTATTT.

This clone was seen a few times. The gene names given are mouse names. The read ends 1 residue early relative to the CDR3; the germline J gene fills the gap. The rearrangement joins TRBV5 to TRBJ2-7, with 8 bases identical to TRBD1. The V gene end was trimmed by 0 bases and the J gene end by 6 bases; junction bases not matched to a gene: 4. CDR3 length: 14 amino acids. Germline V gene sequence: CDR1 LGHNA, CDR2 YNLKQL (reference sequence). The sequenced CDR3 bases are TGTGCCAGCAGCCAAGATACGGACAGGGCTGAACAGTAC. It specifies CASSQDTDRAEQY. In full, the CDR3 reads CASSQDTDRAEQYF.

This clone was found a few times. These gene names are mouse names. With the read ending 1 residue before the CDR3 end, the germline J gene is used to fill in that end. The genes are TRBV13-3 and TRBJ1-1, with D unresolved. The CDR3 sequence is 13 residues long. Germline loops: CDR1 NNHDY, CDR2 SYVADS. V was clipped by 2 bases and J by 1 base, with 6 bases between them. This CDR3 is CASSDVLNTEVFF. The sequenced part of the CDR3 DNA is TGTGCCAGCAGTGACGTCTTAAACACAGAAGTCTTC.

This clone was found a few times. Germline and genes: mouse. The CDR3 extends 1 residue past the end of the read, so its final part is completed from the germline J gene. The chain is built from TRBV5 and TRBJ2-7; possibly TRBD1 for D (6 bases). The V end lost 0 bases, the J end lost 4 bases, and 16 bases lay between the germline ends. The CDR3 totals 16 residues. CDR1 is LGHNA, CDR2 YNLKQL, per germline (reference sequence). The CDR3 region is CASSQDRGHWGYEQYF. CDR3 DNA (partial): TGTGCCAGCAGCCAAGATAGGGGACATTGGGGTTATGAACAGTAC.

Concerning this clone: Gene names refer to mouse genes. This CDR3 reads CAWTGYSAETLYF. The CDR3 DNA, read in part, is TGTGCCTGGACTGGGTATAGTGCAGAAACGCTGTAT. The chain uses TRBV31 and TRBJ2-3; perhaps TRBD2 as D (5 bases). The CDR3 end falls 1 residue outside the read, so it is completed with the germline J gene. The CDR3 contains 13 residues. Germline-derived CDR1 and CDR2 are GKSSPN and SITVG. Trimming shortened V by 4 bases and J by 0 bases, and 8 bases separated the two germline ends. Complete variable domain (other parts from reference TRBV31 and TRBJ2-3): AQTIHQWPVAEIKAVGSPLSLGCTIKGKSSPNLYWYWQATGGTLQQLFYSITVGQVESVVQLNLSASRPKDDQFILSTEKLLLSHSGFYLCAWTGYSAETLYFGSGTRLTVL.

As regards this clone: Gene names denote mouse genes. The read ends 1 residue shy of where the CDR3 ends; the end is completed using the germline J gene. The rearrangement uses TRBV2 and TRBJ2-3; maybe TRBD1 (6 bases). CDR3 length: 15 amino acids. Trimming shortened V by 1 base and J by 0 bases, and 8 bases separated the two germline ends. Germline V CDR1 and CDR2: LGHNA, YSYQKL. The CDR3 bases that were read are TGTGCCAGCAGCCAAGGGACAGCTAGTGCAGAAACGCTGTAT. It codes for CASSQGTASAETLY. The whole CDR3 region reads CASSQGTASAETLYF.

Comment on this clone: Genes here carry mouse names. The CDR3 is cut off 1 residue early in the read; its end comes from the germline J gene. The rearrangement links TRBV13-2 to TRBJ1-6; a weak D match, TRBD1 (6 bases). TRBJ1-6 has ORF status, its function being uncertain. This CDR3 region has 14 residues. Trimming cost V 1 base and J 7 bases, with 9 bases left between them. CDR1 and CDR2 from the germline V gene are NNHNN and SYGAGS (reference sequence). CDR3 protein: CASGDWGRNSPLYF. The DNA read from the CDR3 is TGTGCCAGCGGTGATTGGGGGCGAAATTCGCCCCTCTAC.